A selection of T cell receptor beta chains follows, all from one sample in a study of blood T cell repertoires in COVID-19. Using immunoSEQ multiplex PCR, the repertoire was profiled, and TCRdb retains in-frame clones only, with some absent. This sample has 400,000 to 450,000 clones, with less than 95% found just once. The sample taken for sequencing was PBMCs or T cells enriched from blood (not recorded which). Receptors originate from a man aged 18 to 29 who had recovered from COVID-19. CDR3s include the opening cysteine and the closing phenylalanine or tryptophan. D genes are given only for firm matches. A row's size may be missing; if present it is once, few, many or a size class.

d_call j_call v_call clone_size cdr3_aa cdr3_nt
. TRBJ1-2 TRBV5-1 . CASSPLGSVDYGYTF TGCGCCAGCAGCCCCCTCGGTTCGGTGGACTATGGCTACACCTTC
TRBD2 TRBJ2-7 TRBV5-1 . CASSSRAGAGTYEQYF TGCGCCAGCAGCTCCAGAGCGGGGGCAGGCACCTACGAGCAGTACTTC
TRBD1 TRBJ2-7 TRBV18 . CASSRDRVADEQYF TGTGCCAGCTCACGTGACAGGGTGGCCGACGAGCAGTACTTC
. TRBJ2-7 TRBV7-9 few CASSLVASYEQYF TGTGCCAGCAGCTTAGTGGCCTCCTACGAGCAGTACTTC
. TRBJ2-1 TRBV27 . CASRSFGSEQFF TGTGCCAGCAGGAGCTTCGGGTCTGAGCAGTTCTTC
. TRBJ2-3 TRBV4-2 . CASSQDNTRGLYF TGTGCCAGCAGCCAAGATAACACTAGAGGGCTGTATTTT
. TRBJ1-1 TRBV13 . CASSPPPGNTEAFF TGTGCCAGCAGCCCGCCCCCAGGGAACACTGAAGCTTTCTTT
. TRBJ1-1 TRBV5-1 . CASSLGELNTEAFF TGCGCCAGCAGCTTAGGGGAATTGAACACTGAAGCTTTCTTT
TRBD1 TRBJ1-1 TRBV7-6 . CASSLEGTGPNTEAFF TGTGCCAGCAGCTTAGAGGGGACAGGGCCGAACACTGAAGCTTTCTTT
TRBD1 TRBJ1-5 TRBV10-2 . CASSEQGSGQPQHF TGCGCCAGCAGTGAACAGGGGAGTGGGCAGCCCCAGCATTTT
TRBD1 TRBJ1-4 TRBV30 . CAWSREPRQGKLFF TGTGCCTGGAGTAGGGAGCCCAGACAGGGAAAACTGTTTTTT
TRBD1 TRBJ1-2 TRBV30 . CAWSTRQGSGYTF TGTGCCTGGAGTACCCGACAGGGCTCTGGCTACACCTTC
. TRBJ2-7 TRBV2 once CASRPTSIRYEQYF TGTGCCAGCAGGCCAACTAGTATTCGGTACGAGCAGTACTTC
. TRBJ1-1 TRBV5-1 . CASSLEGKGTEAFF TGCGCCAGCAGCTTGGAGGGGAAGGGCACTGAAGCTTTCTTT
TRBD1 TRBJ1-5 TRBV27 . CASSLSGQGNQPQHF TGTGCCAGCAGTTTATCGGGACAGGGGAATCAGCCCCAGCATTTT
. TRBJ2-7 TRBV11-2 . CASSLGRLFDYEQYF TGTGCCAGCAGCTTAGGACGACTTTTCGACTACGAGCAGTACTTC
. TRBJ1-1 TRBV27 . CATRTVNTEAFF TGTGCCACTAGGACAGTGAACACTGAAGCTTTCTTT
. TRBJ1-5 TRBV10-2 once CASSYRDQPQHF TGCGCCAGCAGTTACAGGGATCAGCCCCAGCATTTT
. TRBJ2-5 TRBV5-1 . CASSLTGSETQYF TGCGCCAGCAGCTTGACAGGTTCCGAGACCCAGTACTTC
. TRBJ1-1 TRBV10-3 few CAISDPFVSTEAFF TGTGCCATCAGTGACCCCTTTGTTTCCACTGAAGCTTTCTTT
TRBD1 TRBJ1-2 TRBV27 . CASSSIQGGGYGYTF TGTGCCAGCAGTTCCATTCAGGGGGGAGGATATGGCTACACCTTC
TRBD1 TRBJ1-3 TRBV6-5 . CASRRTGGVDTIYF TGTGCCAGCAGACGGACAGGGGGCGTAGACACCATATATTTT
. TRBJ1-4 TRBV2 . CASGRRATNEKLFF TGTGCCAGTGGGAGAAGAGCAACTAATGAAAAACTGTTTTTT
. TRBJ1-2 TRBV28 . CASSSDSGAYGYTF TGTGCCAGCAGTTCCGACTCCGGTGCCTATGGCTACACCTTC
. TRBJ2-7 TRBV27 once CASSLRSGYEQYF TGTGCCAGCAGTTTAAGGAGCGGCTACGAGCAGTACTTC
. TRBJ2-3 TRBV18 . CASSPHITDTQYF TGTGCCAGCTCACCCCACATCACAGATACGCAGTATTTT
. TRBJ1-1 TRBV10-3 . CAIGTGRDTEAFF TGTGCCATCGGAACAGGGAGGGACACTGAAGCTTTCTTT
TRBD1 TRBJ2-5 TRBV11-2 . CASSSDRGYQETQYF TGTGCCAGCAGCTCAGACAGGGGGTACCAAGAGACCCAGTACTTC
TRBD1 TRBJ1-1 TRBV5-1 . CASSNWTGRTEAFF TGCGCCAGCAGCAACTGGACAGGGAGGACTGAAGCTTTCTTT
TRBD2 TRBJ2-1 TRBV18 once CASSLAGVTNEQFF TGTGCCAGCTCACTAGCGGGAGTAACGAATGAGCAGTTCTTC
. TRBJ1-3 TRBV12-3/TRBV12-4 . CASSLIQGNTIYF TGTGCCAGCAGTTTGATACAGGGAAACACCATATATTTT
. TRBJ1-2 TRBV9 . CASSVEVGGRSHGYTF TGTGCCAGCAGCGTAGAAGTCGGGGGGCGTTCACATGGCTACACCTTC
. TRBJ1-1 TRBV27 . CASSPGSLGFVEAFF TGTGCCAGCAGCCCCGGAAGCCTGGGCTTTGTTGAAGCTTTCTTT
. TRBJ1-1 TRBV6-5 . CASSRDIDREAFF TGTGCCAGCAGCCGCGACATCGACAGGGAAGCTTTCTTT
TRBD2 TRBJ2-3 TRBV30 . CAWSPPTSGIFADTQYF TGTGCCTGGTCCCCCCCAACTAGCGGGATCTTTGCAGATACGCAGTATTTT
TRBD1 TRBJ1-3 TRBV11-2 few CASSLELMGTDTGNTIYF TGTGCCAGCAGCTTAGAATTGATGGGGACAGACACTGGAAACACCATATATTTT
. TRBJ1-1 TRBV2 once CASSVYSSNTEAFF TGTGCCAGCAGTGTCTACAGTAGTAACACTGAAGCTTTCTTT
. TRBJ2-1 TRBV5-4 . CASSLGTNDEQFF TGTGCCAGCAGCTTGGGGACTAATGATGAGCAGTTCTTC
. TRBJ1-2 TRBV5-6 . CASSLGALGYGYTF TGTGCCAGCAGCTTGGGCGCACTAGGCTATGGCTACACCTTC
TRBD1 TRBJ2-4 TRBV27 few CASRDRDTRRAKNIQYF TGTGCCAGCAGGGACAGGGACACCCGAAGGGCCAAAAACATTCAGTACTTC
TRBD1 TRBJ1-2 TRBV11-2 . CASSLETWGTGTAGYTF TGTGCCAGCAGCTTAGAAACTTGGGGGACAGGTACCGCTGGCTACACCTTC
TRBD1 TRBJ1-1 TRBV28 . CASSLLQGGNTEAFF TGTGCCAGCAGTTTATTGCAGGGGGGGAACACTGAAGCTTTCTTT
. TRBJ1-5 TRBV20-1 . CSASSVRQPQHF TGCAGTGCTAGTTCGGTGCGGCAGCCCCAGCATTTT
TRBD1 TRBJ1-2 TRBV6-1 . CASSEGQGYGYTF TGTGCCAGCAGTGAAGGACAGGGCTATGGCTACACCTTC
. TRBJ1-2 TRBV15 . CATSRPGPGSGGYTF TGTGCCACCAGCAGACCAGGTCCAGGGAGCGGGGGCTACACCTTC
. TRBJ1-3 TRBV11-3 . CASSFETGYNTIYF TGTGCCAGCAGCTTTGAGACAGGATACAACACCATATATTTT
. TRBJ1-2 TRBV13 once CASSTEASYGYTF TGTGCCAGCAGCACTGAGGCAAGCTATGGCTACACCTTC
TRBD1 TRBJ2-3 TRBV28 . CASSPGQDPRDTQYF TGTGCCAGCAGTCCCGGACAGGACCCTCGAGATACGCAGTATTTT
. TRBJ2-1 TRBV7-3 . CASSPYLSGYNEQFF TGTGCCAGCAGCCCCTATTTGAGCGGGTACAATGAGCAGTTCTTC
TRBD2 TRBJ2-7 TRBV4-1 . CASSFAGTRHYEQYF TGCGCCAGCAGCTTCGCCGGGACTAGACATTACGAGCAGTACTTC
TRBD1 TRBJ1-1 TRBV29-1 . CSARTGPTNTEAFF TGCAGCGCCAGGACAGGGCCGACAAACACTGAAGCTTTCTTT
. TRBJ1-2 TRBV27 . CASSASAGNLYGYTF TGTGCCAGCAGTGCCTCTGCCGGTAACCTTTATGGCTACACCTTC
. TRBJ1-2 TRBV4-2 . CASSQDPVESGGYTF TGTGCCAGCAGCCAAGATCCAGTGGAGTCGGGAGGCTACACCTTC
. TRBJ1-1 TRBV12-3/TRBV12-4 . CASSPSTSAEAFF TGTGCCAGCAGTCCCTCAACGAGCGCTGAAGCTTTCTTT
. TRBJ2-1 TRBV9 . CASSATSLPGNEQFF TGTGCCAGCAGCGCCACTAGTTTGCCCGGGAATGAGCAGTTCTTC
. TRBJ2-5 TRBV30 once CAWVSALVGTQYF TGTGCCTGGGTCAGCGCCTTAGTCGGGACCCAGTACTTC
TRBD1 TRBJ1-5 TRBV19 . CASNRDRGQPQHF TGTGCCAGCAACCGGGACAGGGGACAGCCCCAGCATTTT
. TRBJ1-5 TRBV27 . CASSFTNRPGNQPQHF TGTGCCAGCAGTTTCACGAACAGGCCGGGCAATCAGCCCCAGCATTTT
. TRBJ2-7 TRBV6-5 . CASSPRYEQYF TGTGCCAGCAGTCCTCGCTACGAGCAGTACTTC
TRBD1 TRBJ1-1 TRBV29-1 . CSVSTGMNTEAFF TGCAGCGTGTCGACAGGGATGAACACTGAAGCTTTCTTT